This is a list of T cell receptor beta chains from one sample in a study of cytomegalovirus exposure and HLA in healthy donors. Libraries were prepared by immunoSEQ multiplex PCR; TCRdb keeps only in-frame clonotypes and omits some of them. The repertoire holds 120,000 or so clones, with about 90% as singletons. Sequencing used PBMCs. Source of these receptors: a woman between 18 and 30 years old in good health and CMV-seronegative. Each CDR3 is given without its conserved first and last residue. Each record gives: V gene, CDR3 protein.

TRBV13 ASSPGQGEQY
TRBV19 ASKEQASTYEQY
TRBV9 ASSVVAGSADEQF
TRBV7-9 ASSSGQDNSPLH
TRBV7-8 ASSLGDTSTDTQY
TRBV7-2 ASSRSRGSGGELF
TRBV27 ASSLSAVYGYT
TRBV5-1 ASSGTKSESSYNEQF
TRBV7-6 ASSLGFGSSGRGANNEQF
TRBV6-6 ASSYLQGAGTEAF
TRBV18 ASSPLDLRTGGGQYGYT
TRBV5-5 ASSQRAGTANQPQH
TRBV13 ASSLRTSGGRTDTQY
TRBV7-9 ASSLLAAYNEQF
TRBV6-1 ASRKPGTGNTIY
TRBV5-1 ASSLDGQGNQPQH
TRBV6-1 ASSEGPGGPLDNQPQH
TRBV7-9 ASSLTQGATNEKLF
TRBV6-5 ASRRDGLASYEQY
TRBV9 ASSGGGVSSGNTIY
TRBV10-2 ASSEGLAGPKGEF
TRBV30 AWSRARSQQPQH
TRBV5-1 ASSPGTSGITYEQY
TRBV29-1 SVDRPDLNTEAF
TRBV19 ASRTGGTTDGYT
TRBV4-2 ASSQANRAPEVEQY
TRBV5-4 ASSLGGGLAASSYEQY
TRBV30 AWSAPGSTKGEQF
TRBV6-5 ASSYSTGAVYEQY
TRBV18 ASSPYRGMGRSGNEQF
TRBV14 ASRPGGYHEQY
TRBV15 ATSRDGAGVREKLF
TRBV5-4 ASSFQGLNTEAF
TRBV14 ASSQDTRLSAF
TRBV27 ASSPPRGSATNEKLF
TRBV4-1 ASSQATDEKLF
TRBV5-1 ASSASGTYNEQF
TRBV5-1 ASSSFYRASTDTQY
TRBV5-1 ASSYDSSSYNEQF
TRBV5-6 ASSLVANTEAF
TRBV4-1 ASSQGGLGGTEAF
TRBV9 ASSPGGGTNEKLF
TRBV29-1 SVGGTGGYNTGELF
TRBV5-1 ASSWGDSNQPQH
TRBV6-5 ASSYARDRSYGYT
TRBV5-1 ASSPTGNTEAF
TRBV15 ATSPAQETQY
TRBV6-1 ASSESGNGQPQH
TRBV27 ASSFVGASVFT
TRBV2 ASSEALELAGLPSYNEQF
TRBV19 ASSIDRAAGNTIY
TRBV7-8 ASSRQGPEAF
TRBV9 ASSAMEGTEQY
TRBV13 ASSLEGGGYEQY
TRBV28 ASTTRTSTDTQY
TRBV4-2 ASSQPPSGTGRGAYGYT